These 13 T cell receptor beta chains share one sample of origin, sequenced in a study of CD8 T cells in ankylosing spondylitis. Each CDR3 protein is one row after TCRdb ran MiXCR on the 5' RACE reads. The sample lists about 240,000 distinct CDR3 sequences; about 10% were seen once. The sample consisted of blood, either unsorted or a sorted T cell fraction (not recorded which). Every receptor here comes from a male donor with ankylosing spondylitis or in good health (not recorded which).

This clonotype was recorded a few times. This CDR3 is CASSADRKAGANVLTF. The CDR3 coding sequence is TGTGCCAGCAGTGCTGACAGGAAGGCTGGGGCCAACGTCCTGACTTTC. The chain links TRBV2 to TRBJ2-6, with D perhaps TRBD1 (6 bases). The CDR3 consists of 16 residues. Per germline, CDR1 SNHLY and CDR2 FYNNEI. V lost 4 bases to trimming and J lost 2 bases, with 12 bases between them.

In its sample, this clonotype was seen a few times. The genes are TRBV7-2 and TRBJ2-7; 8 positions agree with TRBD1. This CDR3 has 15 residues. Germline CDR1 is SGHTA and CDR2 is FQGNSA. The junction had 4 bases not matched to a gene; V was cut back by 1 base and J by 2 bases. CDR3 DNA sequence: TGTGCCAGCAGCTTAGTCCAGGGGGCGGCCTACGAGCAGTACTTC. Translating gives CASSLVQGAAYEQYF.

This clonotype was observed a few times. The J gene is TRBJ2-5, the V gene TRBV3-1; TRBD2 might be the D (6 bases). Germline V gene data show CDR1 as LGHDT and CDR2 as YNNKEL (reference sequence). V was pared by 4 bases and J by 1 base, with 10 bases between. The CDR3 extends over 14 amino acids. CDR3: CASSRRGPQETQYF. CDR3 nucleotide sequence: TGTGCCAGCAGCCGGAGGGGCCCCCAAGAGACCCAGTACTTC.

This clonotype has a count of ten or more. The DNA for the CDR3 is TGTGCCAGCAGTTCAGCCTACAGCAGCGACGAGCAGTACTTC. It specifies CASSSAYSSDEQYF. The V gene is TRBV12-3 or TRBV12-4, the J gene TRBJ2-7; D not certain. V lost 4 bases to trimming and J lost 5 bases, with 15 bases between them. The CDR3 is made up of 14 amino acids.

This clonotype appeared many times. The rearrangement uses TRBV5-1 and TRBJ2-7; perhaps TRBD2 as D (5 bases). The CDR3 loop spans 14 amino acids. V was cut by 0 bases and J by 3 bases, with 10 bases left in between. Germline V CDR1 and CDR2: SGHRS, YFSETQ. CDR3 amino acids: CASSLGTPNYEQYF. Here the CDR3 DNA reads TGCGCCAGCAGCTTGGGGACTCCAAACTACGAGCAGTACTTC.

The table lists this clonotype with many counts. The V and J genes are TRBV12-3 or TRBV12-4 and TRBJ2-1; 7 bases align to TRBD1. J lost 13 bases, V lost 4 bases, and 7 bases had no gene match. The CDR3 has 12 residues. The CDR3 reads CASSSSGQPQFF. The CDR3, as DNA: TGTGCCAGCAGTTCCTCGGGACAGCCCCAGTTCTTC.

The V gene is TRBV27, the J gene TRBJ2-6, with D possibly TRBD2 on 6 matching bases. V dropped 5 bases and J dropped 0 bases, with 14 bases sitting between them. The CDR3 length is 17 residues. Germline assignment: CDR1 MNHEY and CDR2 SMNVEV (reference sequence). In DNA, the CDR3 is TGTGCCAGCAGTCCGGGACTTCTTTTCTCTGGGGCCAACGTCCTGACTTTC. This translates into CASSPGLLFSGANVLTF.

This clonotype was seen many times. The chain uses TRBV7-2 and TRBJ2-3, with 7 bases matching TRBD2. Germline loops: CDR1 SGHTA, CDR2 FQGNSA. This CDR3 is 13 amino acids long. Trimming took 2 bases from V and 6 from J; bases not matched to a gene: 2. CDR3 region: CASSLSGKDTQYF. CDR3 bases: TGTGCCAGCAGCTTAAGCGGGAAGGATACGCAGTATTTT.

This clonotype showed up many times. The V gene is TRBV19, the J gene TRBJ2-1, with D perhaps given as TRBD1 or TRBD2 (5 bases each). V gave up 3 bases and J gave up 5 bases, with 8 bases separating them. There are 13 residues in the CDR3. The germline V gene encodes CDR1 LNHDA and CDR2 SQIVND (reference sequence). CDR3 bases: TGTGCCAGTAGTATGGGGACCGACAATGAGCAGTTCTTC. Its protein is CASSMGTDNEQFF.

The rearrangement links TRBV28 to TRBJ2-7; TRBD2 aligns across 14 bases. Losses at the gene ends were 2 bases for V and 3 bases for J; bases not matched to a gene: 6. From germline, CDR1 is MDHEN and CDR2 SYDVKM. The CDR3 spans 17 residues. The CDR3 nucleotides read TGTGCCAGCAGTTTACGTCCGGGACTAGCGGGGGACTACGAGCAGTACTTC. Amino acids: CASSLRPGLAGDYEQYF.

This clonotype was counted many times. The chain joins TRBV20-1 to TRBJ2-5; TRBD1 matches at 8 bases. Germline CDR1 and CDR2: DFQATT and SNEGSKA (reference sequence). Trimming at V came to 6 bases and at J to 5 bases, leaving 5 bases not matched to a gene. The CDR3 sequence is 12 residues long. The CDR3, as DNA: TGCAGTGCCACGGACAGGGAGGAGACCCAGTACTTC. Translated, it gives CSATDREETQYF.

On this clonotype: The junction departs from germline at one end; a sequencing error may be responsible. The V and J genes are TRBV4-2 and TRBJ2-5, with no clear D. Germline lookup yields CDR1 LGHNA and CDR2 YNFKEQ. This CDR3 comprises 14 residues. CDR3 DNA sequence: TGTGCCAGTAGCCAAGGGCGAGACCAAGAGACCCAGTACTTC. Encoded protein: CASSQGRDQETQYF.

This clonotype has only a few counts. V gene TRBV25-1 combines with J gene TRBJ1-2; D is perhaps TRBD1 (6 bases). This CDR3 spans 16 amino acids. V was pared by 4 bases and J by 0 bases, with 15 bases between. Germline-derived CDR1 and CDR2 are MGHDK and SYGVNS. CDR3 loop: CASSANRVSANYGYTF. CDR3 bases: TGTGCCAGCAGTGCAAACAGGGTTTCCGCTAACTATGGCTACACCTTC.